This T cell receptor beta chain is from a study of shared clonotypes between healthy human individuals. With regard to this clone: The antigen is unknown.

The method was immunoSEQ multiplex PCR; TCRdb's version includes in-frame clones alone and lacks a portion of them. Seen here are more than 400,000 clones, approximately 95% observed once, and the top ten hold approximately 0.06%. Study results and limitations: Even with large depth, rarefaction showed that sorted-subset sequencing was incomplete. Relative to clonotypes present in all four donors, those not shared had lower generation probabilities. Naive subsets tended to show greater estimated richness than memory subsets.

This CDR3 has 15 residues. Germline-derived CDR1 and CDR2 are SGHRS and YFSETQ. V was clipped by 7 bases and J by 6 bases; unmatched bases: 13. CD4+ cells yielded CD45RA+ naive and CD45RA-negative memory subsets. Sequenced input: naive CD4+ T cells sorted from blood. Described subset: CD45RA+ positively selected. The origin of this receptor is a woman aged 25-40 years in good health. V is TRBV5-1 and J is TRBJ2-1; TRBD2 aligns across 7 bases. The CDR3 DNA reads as TGCGCCAGCCGAGCTTGGTGGGCTAGCGGCAATGAGCAGTTCTTC. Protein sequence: CASRAWWASGNEQFF.